This T cell receptor beta chain was observed in a study of early T cells in non-severe SARS-CoV-2 infection. Points from the study as a whole: Anti-spike CD8 specificities were favored by VDJdb matching, whose results missed private and CD4 specificities.

There are a few counts of this clonotype. As yet, its antigen is unknown. This CDR3 spans 14 amino acids. V was clipped by 1 base and J by 9 bases, with 10 bases between them. Germline V CDR1 and CDR2: SGHTA, FQGNSA. Separate cDNA molecules each had unique molecular identifiers attached to them. From the 5' RACE reads, TCRdb called clonotypes with MiXCR, one entry per CDR3 protein. The sample has 65,000 to 95,000 distinct CDR3 sequences; more than 13% are singletons. The sequence was collected from an adult who was a healthcare worker with PCR-confirmed SARS-CoV-2 infection or an uninfected control (not recorded which). The sequenced material came from whole blood. The J gene is TRBJ1-6, the V gene TRBV7-2; possible D gene TRBD1, 5 bases. CDR3 protein: CASSLVEGLSPLHF. As DNA, the CDR3 is TGTGCCAGCAGCTTAGTGGAGGGACTTTCACCCCTCCACTTT.